This passage covers 26 T cell receptor beta chains from one sample sequenced in a study of response to subunit inactivated influenza vaccine. MiXCR was run by TCRdb on the RT-PCR reads, yielding one entry per CDR3 protein. The sample contains around 650,000 distinct CDR3 sequences, approximately 14% of which appear only once. The source material was PBMCs from blood, sampled 11 to 12 days after vaccination. The source is a man aged 50-59 years who received an inactivated influenza vaccine.

The chain joins TRBV3-1 to TRBJ2-1; D uncertain. The germline CDR1 and CDR2 sequences are LGHDT and YNNKEL (reference sequence). V lost 1 base and J 5 bases, leaving 12 bases between the germline ends. The CDR3 totals 15 residues. This CDR3 is CASSQALLENNEQFF. The CDR3 region has the DNA TGTGCCAGCAGCCAAGCTCTCCTAGAAAACAATGAGCAGTTCTTC.

There are many counts of this clonotype. The chain is built from TRBV24-1 and TRBJ2-2, with 7 bases matching TRBD1. Germline CDR1 and CDR2: KGHDR and SFDVKD. The CDR3 sequence is 15 residues long. Trimming took 3 bases from V and 3 from J; bases not matched to a gene: 3. CDR3 protein: CATSDVQGYTGELFF. In DNA form, the CDR3 reads TGTGCCACCAGTGATGTACAGGGGTACACCGGGGAGCTGTTTTTT.

This clonotype has more than one count but fewer than ten. The V and J genes are TRBV28 and TRBJ2-7; 10 positions match TRBD1. The CDR3 loop spans 16 amino acids. Germline assignment: CDR1 MDHEN and CDR2 SYDVKM. After removal of 6 bases from V and 3 bases from J, the junction contained 11 bases not matched to a gene. The CDR3 DNA reads TGTGCCAGCAGCCAACTCCCGGGACAGGGGAACTACGAGCAGTACTTC. It encodes CASSQLPGQGNYEQYF. The entire variable domain, with the rest obtained from reference TRBV28 and TRBJ2-7, is as follows: DVKVTQSSRYLVKRTGEKVFLECVQDMDHENMFWYRQDPGLGLRLIYFSYDVKMKEKGDIPEGYSVSREKKERFSLILESASTNQTSMYLCASSQLPGQGNYEQYFGPGTRLTVT.

This clonotype was seen a handful of times. The chain employs TRBV6-1 and TRBJ2-7; D assignment may be TRBD1 or TRBD2 (6 bases each). Germline assignment: CDR1 MNHNS and CDR2 SASEGT. Trimming shortened V by 3 bases and J by 6 bases, and 18 bases separated the two germline ends. The CDR3 sequence is 15 residues long. CDR3 loop: CASSDYRQEGLEQYF. CDR3 DNA: TGTGCCAGCAGTGACTACCGACAGGAGGGGCTCGAGCAGTACTTC.

In this sample, this clonotype turned up once. This rearrangement joins TRBV3-1 to TRBJ2-7; the D is unclear. V shed 0 bases and J shed 5 bases, with 14 bases lying between them. The CDR3 runs 15 residues. Germline loops: CDR1 LGHDT, CDR2 YNNKEL (reference sequence). CDR3 residues: CASSQEVPFTHEQYF. The DNA of the CDR3 is TGTGCCAGCAGCCAAGAGGTCCCTTTTACCCACGAGCAGTACTTC.

The chain recombines TRBV20-1 with TRBJ1-1, with 7 bases lining up with TRBD1. There are 14 residues in the CDR3. The V gene's germline CDR1 is DFQATT and CDR2 SNEGSKA (reference sequence). The trim removed 3 bases at V and 1 base at J, leaving 5 bases unmatched. The DNA of the CDR3 is TGCAGTGCTAGGTTAGGGACAGAGAACACTGAAGCTTTCTTT. This codes for CSARLGTENTEAFF.

This clonotype was counted only a few times. A far larger clone is one nucleotide away, so this likely arose from a read error. The gene calls are TRBV11-2 and TRBJ2-7; D not certain. This CDR3 is built from 11 residues. V gave up 6 bases and J gave up 0 bases, with 3 bases separating them. The germline V gene encodes CDR1 SGHAT and CDR2 FQNNGV. CDR3 bases: TGTGCCAGCAGGTTCTCCTACGAGCAGTACTTC. It specifies CASRFSYEQYF.

This clonotype was detected a few times. The chain uses TRBV9 and TRBJ1-2, with TRBD1 matching 7 bases. Germline trimming cut 4 bases from V and 7 bases from J; bases unmatched to any gene: 4. The CDR3 is made up of 12 amino acids. Germline-derived CDR1 and CDR2 are SGDLS and YYNGEE. The CDR3 nucleotides read TGTGCCAGCAGCCTCGGGACAGCTGGCTACACCTTC. Translated: CASSLGTAGYTF. The variable domain in full, with the rest retrieved from reference TRBV9 and TRBJ1-2, is DSGVTQTPKHLITATGQRVTLRCSPRSGDLSVYWYQQSLDQGLQFLIQYYNGEERAKGNILERFSAQQFPDLHSELNLSSLELGDSALYFCASSLGTAGYTFGSGTRLTVV.

The genes are TRBV5-1 and TRBJ1-2; perhaps TRBD1 as D (5 bases). This CDR3 has 15 amino acids. Trimming shortened V by 0 bases and J by 4 bases, and 13 bases separated the two germline ends. Looked up from germline, CDR1 is SGHRS and CDR2 is YFSETQ. CDR3 in amino acids: CASSLVEGPSYGYTF. The CDR3 DNA follows: TGCGCCAGCAGCTTGGTAGAGGGGCCTTCCTATGGCTACACCTTC.

This rearrangement joins TRBV6-2 or TRBV6-3 to TRBJ2-6; 11 nucleotides line up with TRBD1. Germline CDR1 MNHEY, CDR2 SVGEGT. After removal of 2 bases from V and 2 bases from J, the junction contained 11 bases not matched to a gene. This CDR3 is built from 20 residues. CDR3 in DNA: TGTGCCAGCAGTTACCCGGACAGGGGGCGAGGTGTCACTGGGGCCAACGTCCTGACTTTC. Residues: CASSYPDRGRGVTGANVLTF.

Only a few counts were recorded for this clonotype. The rearrangement links TRBV4-1 to TRBJ2-7; no clear D gene. V lost 2 bases and J 3 bases, leaving 8 bases between the germline ends. The CDR3 covers 13 residues. Germline V CDR1 and CDR2: MGHRA, YSYEKL. The chain's CDR3 is CASSQWAGYEQYF. CDR3 nucleotide sequence: TGCGCCAGCAGCCAATGGGCAGGCTACGAGCAGTACTTC.

This clonotype has only a few counts. The chain has TRBV7-9 and TRBJ2-1, with D unclear. This CDR3 spans 15 amino acids. Trimming removed 0 bases at V and 6 bases at J, with 12 bases between. Germline V gene sequence: CDR1 SEHNR, CDR2 FQNEAQ (reference sequence). The CDR3 region is CASSLALGHVNEQFF. The CDR3 DNA is TGTGCCAGCAGCTTAGCATTGGGTCATGTCAATGAGCAGTTCTTC.

This chain links TRBV2 with TRBJ2-5, with D hard to call. V lost 8 bases and J lost 6, with 10 bases in between. Germline values: CDR1 SNHLY, CDR2 FYNNEI. The CDR3 has 11 residues. The CDR3 DNA reads as TGTGCCAGCTCGAAGGCGAAGACCCAGTACTTC. This translates into CASSKAKTQYF. The complete variable domain, with remaining parts taken from reference TRBV2 and TRBJ2-5, reads EPEVTQTPSHQVTQMGQEVILRCVPISNHLYFYWYRQILGQKVEFLVSFYNNEISEKSEIFDDQFSVERPDGSNFTLKIRSTKLEDSAMYFCASSKAKTQYFGPGTRLLVL.

This chain connects TRBV10-3 to TRBJ2-3; TRBD2 agrees at 12 bases. From germline, CDR1 is ENHRY and CDR2 SYGVKD. With V trimmed by 0 bases and J by 1 base, 5 bases remained unmatched. The CDR3 totals 18 residues. The CDR3 reads CAISESELAGGGTDTQYF. The CDR3 DNA sequence: TGTGCCATCAGTGAGTCAGAACTAGCGGGGGGTGGCACAGATACGCAGTATTTT.

The chain combines TRBV20-1 with TRBJ2-2; 8 nucleotides agree with TRBD2. This CDR3 has 15 residues. J gave up 8 bases and V 6 bases, and 14 bases lay outside the gene matches. In germline, CDR1 is DFQATT, CDR2 SNEGSKA (reference sequence). The CDR3: CSATTSGDVVGELFF. CDR3 sequence (DNA): TGCAGTGCAACAACTAGCGGCGACGTTGTGGGGGAGCTGTTTTTT.

This clonotype came up a few times. The chain links TRBV12-3 or TRBV12-4 to TRBJ1-5; D is unresolved. Deletions cut 5 bases from V and 6 bases from J, with 11 bases between. CDR3 length: 13 residues. The CDR3 protein is CASSLSVFQPQHF. CDR3 coding DNA: TGTGCCAGCAGTCTTAGCGTATTTCAGCCCCAGCATTTT.

This clonotype has just a few counts. The J gene is TRBJ2-2, the V gene TRBV4-1; TRBD1 or TRBD2 may be the D gene (6 bases each). The ends were cut back, 2 bases at V and 5 bases at J, with 15 bases in the middle. Per the germline V gene, CDR1 is MGHRA and CDR2 is YSYEKL. This CDR3 region has 16 residues. CDR3 sequence (DNA): TGCGCCAGCAGCCAAACGGACAGTCGGGGGACCGGGGAGCTGTTTTTT. It yields the protein CASSQTDSRGTGELFF.

V is TRBV7-8 and J is TRBJ2-3, with 7 bases aligning to TRBD1. This CDR3 contains 13 residues. V was pared by 5 bases and J by 9 bases, with 8 bases of the junction left unmatched. The germline CDR1 and CDR2 sequences are SGHVS and FQNEAQ. The CDR3 spells CASSPILTGTQYF. For the CDR3, the DNA is TGTGCCAGCAGCCCCATTTTGACAGGGACGCAGTATTTT.

The chain has TRBV5-1 and TRBJ2-7, with a possible D match to TRBD1 (6 bases). The germline CDR1 and CDR2 sequences are SGHRS and YFSETQ. CDR3 length: 16 residues. V lost 0 bases and J lost 3, with 16 bases in between. This CDR3 reads CASSLGFGQTNYEQYF. As DNA, the CDR3 is TGCGCCAGCAGCTTGGGCTTCGGACAGACAAACTACGAGCAGTACTTC.

The sample holds a few counts of this clonotype. The chain uses TRBV11-2 and TRBJ2-5, with 7 bases lining up with TRBD1. Germline lookup yields CDR1 SGHAT and CDR2 FQNNGV. The V gene end was trimmed by 5 bases and the J gene end by 11 bases; junction bases not matched to a gene: 11. The CDR3 has 13 amino acids. In nucleotides, the CDR3 is TGTGCCAGCAGCGTGGAAAGACAGGGCCATCAGTACTTC. Amino acids: CASSVERQGHQYF.

The rearrangement uses TRBV6-2 or TRBV6-3 and TRBJ2-3; D possibly uses TRBD1 or TRBD2 (6 bases each). The CDR3 sequence is 15 residues long. Germline lookup yields CDR1 MNHEY and CDR2 SVGEGT. V was clipped by 2 bases and J by 4 bases, with 13 bases between them. CDR3 nucleotide sequence: TGTGCCAGCAGTTACCTCGGGGGCTCGGCAGATACGCAGTATTTT. Amino acids: CASSYLGGSADTQYF.

This clonotype has only a few counts. The chain is built from TRBV7-2 and TRBJ2-5; 7 positions match TRBD2. Germline loops: CDR1 SGHTA, CDR2 FQGNSA. The V and J ends lost 4 bases and 0 bases, in that order; junction bases with no gene match: 8. This CDR3 region has 16 residues. The CDR3 DNA follows: TGTGCCAGCAGCTCCCAAGGCGGGAGATACCAAGAGACCCAGTACTTC. It translates to CASSSQGGRYQETQYF.

This clonotype was found a few times. In DNA, the CDR3 is TGTGCCAGCAGCCAACATTCTGGGTCGGCCAAAAACATTCAGTACTTC. This encodes CASSQHSGSAKNIQYF. The rearrangement joins TRBV14 to TRBJ2-4; D is uncertain. V was shortened by 2 bases and J by 1 base, with 12 bases between the two germline ends. CDR3 length equals 16 residues. From germline, CDR1 is SGHDN and CDR2 FVKESK.

This clonotype was seen more than once but under ten times. This chain joins TRBV20-1 and TRBJ2-1, with 9 nucleotides matching TRBD1. V dropped 2 bases and J dropped 8; count of bases not matched to a gene: 10. The CDR3 is made up of 15 amino acids. Per the germline V gene, CDR1 is DFQATT and CDR2 is SNEGSKA (reference sequence). The CDR3 DNA reads as TGCAGTGCTAGACTTATGACAGGGGGATTCTATGAGCAGTTCTTC. The encoded protein is CSARLMTGGFYEQFF.

This clonotype has a single count. The chain uses TRBV7-8 and TRBJ2-5; D remains ambiguous. V lost 6 bases and J lost 4, with 15 bases in between. The CDR3 has 14 residues. Germline values: CDR1 SGHVS, CDR2 FQNEAQ. The CDR3 DNA follows: TGTGCCAGCAGAACCGACCTGGCAGTAGAGACCCAGTACTTC. This encodes CASRTDLAVETQYF.

This clonotype has more than one count but fewer than ten. This rearrangement joins TRBV11-2 to TRBJ2-1, with 12 nucleotides matching TRBD2. The CDR3 totals 18 residues. The germline V gene has CDR1 SGHAT and CDR2 FQNNGV. J lost 0 bases, V lost 2 bases, and 5 bases had no gene match. The CDR3 loop reads CASSLWLTSGSSYNEQFF. The CDR3 region has the DNA TGTGCCAGCAGCTTATGGCTGACTAGCGGGAGCTCCTACAATGAGCAGTTCTTC. The whole variable domain, filled in from reference TRBV11-2 and TRBJ2-1, reads EAGVAQSPRYKIIEKRQSVAFWCNPISGHATLYWYQQILGQGPKLLIQFQNNGVVDDSQLPKDRFSAERLKGVDSTLKIQPAKLEDSAVYLCASSLWLTSGSSYNEQFFGPGTRLTVL.